This T cell receptor beta chain was identified during a study of identical twins. Germline CDR1 and CDR2: SGDLS and YYNGEE. V lost 3 bases, J lost 1 base, and 15 bases lay in between. The length of the CDR3 is 16 residues. Only healthy Caucasians were included as donors. TCRdb reanalysed the 5' RACE reads using MiXCR and keeps one entry per CDR3 protein. The sample lists 430,000 or so distinct CDR3 sequences; more than 20% were seen once. Study findings and constraints: Invariant MAIT and iNKT cells could partly confound zero-insertion analyses.

Of note for this clonotype: The antigen is not known.

The sample was also linked to a second study, of T cells expressing NK-cell markers. This second report adds: Source material for TCR beta repertoires consisted of sorted CD3+CD56+NKG2C+, CD3+CD56+NKG2C- and CD3+CD56-NKG2C+ T cells.

This clonotype originated in a woman in her late teens or twenties in good health. This chain links TRBV9 with TRBJ2-3; D is possibly TRBD2 (5 bases). The sequenced material came from CD4+ T cells sorted from blood. The CDR3 coding sequence is TGTGCCAGCAGCGCTTCAGGAGGAATAGGCACAGATACGCAGTATTTT. It specifies CASSASGGIGTDTQYF.